This T cell receptor beta chain was recovered during a study of beta chain features in type 1 diabetes. Study observations and caveats: In every one of the four CD4+ subsets, TCRB CDR3s were moderately but significantly shorter in Type 1 diabetes patients.

The isolated RNA, all of it, was reverse transcribed, so expressed TCRB transcripts were what got sequenced. The read count averaged roughly 3.5 million across naive, central memory and regulatory T cell samples. Libraries were prepared by immunoSEQ multiplex PCR; TCRdb keeps only in-frame clonotypes and omits some of them. Here the sample spans hundreds of thousands of clones, approximately 9.9% being singletons. Donors underwent one heparinised blood draw, about 120 mL on average. This clone was detected a few times. What it recognizes is unknown. The sequence came from a man aged 30-40 years with type 1 diabetes. Sequenced sample: central memory CD4+ T cells from blood.

CDR3 DNA: TGTGCCAGCAGCGTAAGCGAGGGCCGGAGCTCCTACAATGAGCAGTTCTTC. As protein: CASSVSEGRSSYNEQFF. This sequence joins TRBV9 and TRBJ2-1, with D perhaps matching TRBD2 (5 bases). Per the germline V gene, CDR1 is SGDLS and CDR2 is YYNGEE. This CDR3 comprises 17 residues. The ends were cut back, 1 base at V and 0 bases at J, with 14 bases in the middle.